The clone carrying this T cell receptor beta chain was seen only once. This CDR3 comprises 14 residues. Looked up from germline, CDR1 is MDHEN and CDR2 is SYDVKM. Trimming stripped 6 bases from V and 2 bases from J, with 13 bases between. The study recruited people aged roughly 18 to 95 years across some 23 US areas. The study assigned cohorts using participant-reported clinical history. These data originate in a study of blood T cell repertoires in COVID-19. Whole-study context: PBMCs, B-cell-depleted T cells, or T cells were the source of the cDNA or gDNA that made up the material.

In the authors' workflow: Reference gene primer amplification gave estimated nucleated cell counts. The method was immunoSEQ multiplex PCR; TCRdb's version includes in-frame clones alone and lacks a portion of them. D and trimming were read from the DNA, whereas the V and J calls and clone size are those reported in that table. The data show more than 250,000 clones, approximately 90% seen once. J is TRBJ1-2 and V is TRBV28, with TRBD1 as a possible D gene (6 bases). This receptor was taken from a woman between 40 and 55 years old with acute COVID-19. Sequenced input: PBMCs or T cells enriched from blood (not recorded which). CDR3 DNA: TGTGCCAGCAGACAAACAGGGTCCAACTATGGCTACACCTTC. Translated: CASRQTGSNYGYTF.